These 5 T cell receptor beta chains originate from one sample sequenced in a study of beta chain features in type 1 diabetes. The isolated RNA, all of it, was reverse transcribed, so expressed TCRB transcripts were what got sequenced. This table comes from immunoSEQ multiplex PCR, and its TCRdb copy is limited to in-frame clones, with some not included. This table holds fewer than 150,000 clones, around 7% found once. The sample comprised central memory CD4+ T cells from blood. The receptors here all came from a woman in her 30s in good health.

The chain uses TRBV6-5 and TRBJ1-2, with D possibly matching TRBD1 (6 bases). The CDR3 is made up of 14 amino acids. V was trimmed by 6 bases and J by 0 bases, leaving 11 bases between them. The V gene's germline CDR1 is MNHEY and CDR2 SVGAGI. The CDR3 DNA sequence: TGTGCCAGCAGACGCAGGGGAGCTAACTATGGCTACACCTTC. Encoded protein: CASRRRGANYGYTF.

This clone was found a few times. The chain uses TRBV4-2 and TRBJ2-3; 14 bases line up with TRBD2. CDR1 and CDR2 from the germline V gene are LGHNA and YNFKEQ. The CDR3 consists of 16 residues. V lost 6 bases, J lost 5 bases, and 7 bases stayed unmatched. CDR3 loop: CASSLRLAGGIDTQYF. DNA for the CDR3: TGTGCCAGCAGTCTCCGACTAGCGGGAGGGATAGATACGCAGTATTTT.

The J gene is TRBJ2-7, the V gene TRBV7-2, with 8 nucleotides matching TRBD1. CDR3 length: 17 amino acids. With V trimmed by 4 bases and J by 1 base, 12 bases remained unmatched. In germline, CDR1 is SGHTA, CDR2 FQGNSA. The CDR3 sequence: CASSSAIDRGVSYEQYF. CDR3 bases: TGTGCCAGCAGCTCGGCTATAGACAGGGGTGTTTCCTACGAGCAGTACTTC.

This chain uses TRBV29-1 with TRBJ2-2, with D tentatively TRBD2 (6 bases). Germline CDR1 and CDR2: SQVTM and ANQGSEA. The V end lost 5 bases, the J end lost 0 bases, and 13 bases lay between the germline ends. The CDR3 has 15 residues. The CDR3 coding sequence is TGCAGCGTTTCGGCGGGGCGGTCGAACACCGGGGAGCTGTTTTTT. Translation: CSVSAGRSNTGELFF.

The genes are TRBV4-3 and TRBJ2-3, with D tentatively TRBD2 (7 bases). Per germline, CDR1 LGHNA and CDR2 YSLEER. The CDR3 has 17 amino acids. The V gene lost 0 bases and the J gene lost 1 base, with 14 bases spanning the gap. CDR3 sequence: CASSQEEGGVGTDTQYF. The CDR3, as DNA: TGCGCCAGCAGCCAAGAGGAGGGGGGGGTCGGCACAGATACGCAGTATTTT.